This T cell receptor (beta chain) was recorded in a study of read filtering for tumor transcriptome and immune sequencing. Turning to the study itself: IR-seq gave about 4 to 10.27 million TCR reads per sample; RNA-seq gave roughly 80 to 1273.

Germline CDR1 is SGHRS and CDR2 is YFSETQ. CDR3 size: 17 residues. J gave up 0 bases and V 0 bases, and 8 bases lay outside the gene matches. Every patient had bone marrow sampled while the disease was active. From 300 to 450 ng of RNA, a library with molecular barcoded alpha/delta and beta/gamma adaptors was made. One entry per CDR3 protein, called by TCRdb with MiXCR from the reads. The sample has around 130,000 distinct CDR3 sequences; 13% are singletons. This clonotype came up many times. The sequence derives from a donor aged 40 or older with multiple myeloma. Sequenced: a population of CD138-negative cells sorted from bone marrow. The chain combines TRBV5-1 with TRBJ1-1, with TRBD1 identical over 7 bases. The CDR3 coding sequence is TGCGCCAGCAGCTTGGACCCACAGGGGATGGTGAACACTGAAGCTTTCTTT. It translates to CASSLDPQGMVNTEAFF.